Given below is one T cell receptor beta chain in context. This sample was taken from a study of human T cells and chemical hapten exposure. TCRdb reanalysed the RACE reads using MiXCR and keeps one entry per CDR3 protein. The repertoire has about 110,000 distinct CDR3 sequences, less than 35% of them found once; the top ten carry around 2.8%. Germline CDR1 and CDR2: MNHEY and SMNVEV (reference sequence). V was clipped by 3 bases and J by 0 bases, with 6 bases between them. This CDR3 is 14 amino acids long. This sample's time point: patch test 3, about 24 weeks after DPC sensitization. Treatment of the sample: therapeutic diphenylcyclopropenone sensitization with weekly scalp DPC.

V gene TRBV27 combines with J gene TRBJ1-5; D not resolved. The origin of this receptor is a man in his forties with alopecia areata. Some clones in this sample may be carry-over from other donors' samples. Sequences were derived from whole blood, sampled in connection with sensitization to the hapten diphenylcyclopropenone (DPC). Here the CDR3 DNA reads TGTGCCAGCAGTTTCACACTTAGCAATCAGCCCCAGCATTTT. Translation gives CASSFTLSNQPQHF.